This TCR beta chain was recorded in a study of PD-1 blockade in classical Hodgkin lymphoma. Study-wide results and limits: There remain no defined causes for the repertoire differences, which possibly reflect disease activity or prior therapy.

Profiling relied on immunoSEQ multiplex PCR, and the TCRdb table lists in-frame clones only, not all of them. The data contain 25,000 to 35,000 clones, under 95% of them singletons. This sample's time point: newly diagnosed, previously untreated cHL patient sample. In regard to this clone: The antigen remains unidentified.

The sequence was obtained from a human donor with classical Hodgkin lymphoma. Sequenced sample: peripheral blood mononuclear cells (PBMCs).

The CDR3 protein is CASSWGTGRDGYTF. In DNA form, the CDR3 reads TGTGCCAGCAGTTGGGGGACAGGGCGAGATGGCTACACCTTC. The chain joins TRBV2 to TRBJ1-2, with 9 bases identical to TRBD1. The CDR3 covers 14 residues. The V and J ends lost 5 bases and 6 bases, in that order; junction bases with no gene match: 7. Germline CDR1 and CDR2: SNHLY and FYNNEI.